This T cell receptor beta chain was documented in a study of CD8+CD57+ T cells in acquired aplastic anemia. Study summary: Mean DNA quantity obtained from sorted CD4+ and CD8+ cells was around 3.2 ug. The study, taken as a whole, reports: Patients and controls shared roughly 28 CD8+ CDR3 sequences, which appeared highly expressed in patients and within their immunodominant clones.

Profiling of TCR beta VDJ combinations and CDR3 sequences used genomic DNA as template. TCRdb passed the reads through MiXCR, listing each CDR3 protein once. This table holds 80,000 or so distinct CDR3 sequences, 70% found once. As regards this clonotype: The antigen is undetermined.

Selection for sequencing was limited to patients who had shown CD8+CD57+ cell expansion by flow cytometry. Each patient carried a diagnosis of severe acquired aplastic anemia. Patients were therapy-naive when their blood was sampled. The sequencing sample was made of sorted CD4+, CD8+, or CD8+CD57+ T cells (not recorded which) from PBMCs. The receptor's source is a human donor with aplastic anemia.

The CDR3 sequence: CASSRDTGSYEQYF. Written as DNA, the CDR3 is TGCGCCAGCAGCCGGGACACGGGATCCTACGAGCAGTACTTC. The genes are TRBV5-1 and TRBJ2-7, with TRBD1 as a possible D gene (6 bases). Germline V gene sequence: CDR1 SGHRS, CDR2 YFSETQ. CDR3 length: 14 residues. The V end lost 4 bases, the J end lost 1 base, and 12 bases lay between the germline ends. Using reference TRBV5-1 and TRBJ2-7 for the parts outside the CDR3, the full variable domain is KAGVTQTPRYLIKTRGQQVTLSCSPISGHRSVSWYQQTPGQGLQFLFEYFSETQRNKGNFPGRFSGRQFSNSRSEMNVSTLELGDSALYLCASSRDTGSYEQYFGPGTRLTVT.